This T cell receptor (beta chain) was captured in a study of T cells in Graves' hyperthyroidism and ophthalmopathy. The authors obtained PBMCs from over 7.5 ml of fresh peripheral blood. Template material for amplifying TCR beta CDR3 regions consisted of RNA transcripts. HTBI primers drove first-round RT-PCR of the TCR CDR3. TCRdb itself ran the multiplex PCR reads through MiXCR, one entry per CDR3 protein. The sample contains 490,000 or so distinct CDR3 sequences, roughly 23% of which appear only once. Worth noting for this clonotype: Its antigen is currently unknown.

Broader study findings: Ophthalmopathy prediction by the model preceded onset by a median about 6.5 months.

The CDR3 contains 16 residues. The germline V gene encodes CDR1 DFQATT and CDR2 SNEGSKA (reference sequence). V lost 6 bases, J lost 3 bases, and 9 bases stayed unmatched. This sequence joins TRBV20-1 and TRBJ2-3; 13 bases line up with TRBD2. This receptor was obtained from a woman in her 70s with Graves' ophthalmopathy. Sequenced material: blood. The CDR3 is CSANGLAGVETDTQYF. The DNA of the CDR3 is TGCAGTGCCAACGGACTAGCGGGAGTTGAGACAGATACGCAGTATTTT.